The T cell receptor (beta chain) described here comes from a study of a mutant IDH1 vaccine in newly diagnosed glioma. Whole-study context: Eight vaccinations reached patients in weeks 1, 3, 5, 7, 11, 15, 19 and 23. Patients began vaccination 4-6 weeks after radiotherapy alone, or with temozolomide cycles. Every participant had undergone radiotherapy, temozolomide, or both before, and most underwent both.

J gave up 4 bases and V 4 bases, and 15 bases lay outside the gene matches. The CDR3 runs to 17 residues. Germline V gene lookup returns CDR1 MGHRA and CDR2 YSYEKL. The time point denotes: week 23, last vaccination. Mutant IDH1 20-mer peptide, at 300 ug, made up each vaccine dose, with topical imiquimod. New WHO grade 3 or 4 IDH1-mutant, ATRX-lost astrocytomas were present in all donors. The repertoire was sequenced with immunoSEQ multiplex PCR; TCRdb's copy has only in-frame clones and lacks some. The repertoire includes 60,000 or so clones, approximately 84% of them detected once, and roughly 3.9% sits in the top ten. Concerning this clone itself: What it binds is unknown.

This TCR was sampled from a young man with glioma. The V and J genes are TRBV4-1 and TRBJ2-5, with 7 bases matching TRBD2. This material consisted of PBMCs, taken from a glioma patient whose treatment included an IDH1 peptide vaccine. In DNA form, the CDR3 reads TGCGCCAGCAGCCCCAAAGGTGTCGACCCGGGGGGAGAGACCCAGTACTTC. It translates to CASSPKGVDPGGETQYF.